This TCR beta chain was sequenced during a study of cytomegalovirus exposure and HLA in healthy donors. Study results and limitations: A later analysis reportedly identified an Asian-associated ancestry cluster as carrying fewer N-insertions than the approximately 640-donor mean.

Worth noting for this clone: The antigen remains unidentified.

In the PCR, 60 Vbeta and 13 Jbeta primers were used. Some clones are missing from TCRdb's copy, which holds only in-frame ones; the method was immunoSEQ multiplex PCR. The listing records just under 80,000 clones. Losses at the gene ends were 4 bases for V and 4 bases for J; bases not matched to a gene: 7. Germline CDR1 SGHDT, CDR2 YYEEEE. The CDR3 is made up of 16 amino acids. The sequenced material came from PBMCs. This chain joins TRBV5-6 and TRBJ2-2, with 10 bases matching TRBD2. This receptor was obtained from a man in his late teens or twenties in good health and CMV-seropositive. CDR3 DNA sequence: TGTGCCAGCAGCCCACCGGGACTAGCGTTCACCGGGGAGCTGTTTTTT. As protein: CASSPPGLAFTGELFF.